The present entry profiles one TCR beta chain with its context. This record belongs to a study of cytomegalovirus exposure and HLA in healthy donors. The PCR contained 60 Vbeta and 13 Jbeta primers. Assay used: immunoSEQ multiplex PCR; TCRdb lists only in-frame clones, some missing. The table records around 140,000 clones, 78% of them present only once. The sample consisted of PBMCs. This clonotype was sampled from a woman aged 18 to 35 in good health and CMV-seropositive.

CDR3 sequence reads: CASSQGDSELYGYTF. CDR3 DNA sequence: TGCGCCAGCAGCCAGGGGGACAGCGAACTCTATGGCTACACCTTC. J is TRBJ1-2 and V is TRBV4-1, with 7 bases aligning to TRBD1. The CDR3 contains 15 residues. V lost 3 bases to trimming and J lost 4 bases; unmatched junction nucleotides: 8. Germline V gene data show CDR1 as MGHRA and CDR2 as YSYEKL.